This passage covers 18 T cell receptor beta chains from one sample sequenced in a study of beta chain features in type 1 diabetes (dated by TCRdb to the late 2010s). Receptor libraries were prepared by the immunoSEQ multiplex PCR assay. The High Capacity cDNA Reverse Transcription Kit was used to reverse transcribe all of the isolated RNA, meaning that expressed TCRB transcripts were what got sequenced. TCRdb took this table from immuneACCESS and kept in-frame rearrangements with V and J called. Such tables lack part of the clones; where checked against another copy, unresolved V genes explain under half of the gap, and the rest is unexplained. The sample has more than 300,000 clones on record, roughly 15% of them singletons. Jointly, the top ten make up around 0.02% of the sample. The sequenced sample was naive CD4+ T cells from blood. The cell subset or site label on this specimen signifies: true naive CD4+ T cells. Receptor source: a woman aged 18-29 years in good health.

The table lists this clone with a few counts. This sequence joins TRBV18 and TRBJ2-7; 14 nucleotides agree with TRBD2. V shed 0 bases and J 1 base; nucleotides not matched to a gene: 2. Germline V gene data show CDR1 as KGHSH and CDR2 as LQKENI. This CDR3 is built from 17 residues. The CDR3 nucleotides are TGTGCCAGCTCACCACCGGGACTAGCGGGAGTTTCCTACGAGCAGTACTTC. Amino acid sequence: CASSPPGLAGVSYEQYF.

Remarks on this clone: Mismatch with germline at one junction end may stem from a read error. The rearrangement joins TRBV28 to TRBJ1-5, with D uncertain. Germline loops: CDR1 MDHEN, CDR2 SYDVKM. The CDR3 has 10 amino acids. The CDR3 reads CASSSQRQHF. In nucleotides, the CDR3 is TGTGCCAGCAGTTCTCAGCGCCAGCATTTT.

The chain is built from TRBV6-6 and TRBJ2-6; D not resolved. The CDR3 has 16 amino acids. Germline V gene lookup returns CDR1 MNHNY and CDR2 SVGAGI (reference sequence). The ends were cut back, 0 bases at V and 0 bases at J, with 6 bases in the middle. In nucleotides, the CDR3 is TGTGCCAGCAGTTACTCCATCAGCTCTGGGGCCAACGTCCTGACTTTC. Amino acids: CASSYSISSGANVLTF.

The rearrangement joins TRBV11-3 to TRBJ2-1; 16 nucleotides agree with TRBD2. The germline CDR1 and CDR2 sequences are SGHNT and YENEEA. J gave up 15 bases and V 5 bases, and 7 bases lay outside the gene matches. There are 14 residues in the CDR3. This CDR3 is CASSPGTSGRALFF. The CDR3, as DNA: TGTGCCAGCAGCCCAGGGACTAGCGGGAGGGCCCTGTTCTTC.

The chain couples TRBV9 to TRBJ2-7; 7 bases agree with TRBD1. The ends lost 0 bases at V and 3 bases at J; junction bases unmatched: 6. The CDR3 sequence is 15 residues long. Germline values: CDR1 SGDLS, CDR2 YYNGEE. CDR3 amino acids: CASSVGTGALYEQYF. The CDR3 region has the DNA TGTGCCAGCAGCGTAGGGACAGGCGCCCTCTACGAGCAGTACTTC.

As concerns this clone: Other DNA sequences in the sample encode the same CDR3. V gene TRBV14 combines with J gene TRBJ1-2, with TRBD1 identical over 7 bases. CDR1 is SGHDN, CDR2 FVKESK, per germline. The CDR3 consists of 13 residues. The V gene end was trimmed by 4 bases and the J gene end by 5 bases; junction bases not matched to a gene: 4. As DNA, the CDR3 is TGTGCCAGCAGCCCCGGGACAGCTTATGGCTACACCTTC. It specifies CASSPGTAYGYTF. The full variable domain, with the rest looked up from reference TRBV14 and TRBJ1-2, is EAGVTQFPSHSVIEKGQTVTLRCDPISGHDNLYWYRRVMGKEIKFLLHFVKESKQDESGMPNNRFLAERTGGTYSTLKVQPAELEDSGVYFCASSPGTAYGYTFGSGTRLTVV.

The chain carries TRBV5-1 and TRBJ2-5; TRBD1 aligns across 7 bases. Germline CDR1 and CDR2: SGHRS and YFSETQ. Trimming removed 5 bases from V and 5 bases from J; junction bases left unmatched: 6. CDR3 size: 13 residues. CDR3 nucleotide sequence: TGCGCCAGCAGACTAGGGGGCGCGGAGACCCAGTACTTC. Its translation: CASRLGGAETQYF.

This clone was recorded a few times. The chain combines TRBV30 with TRBJ2-3; 9 positions match TRBD2. Trimming at V came to 2 bases and at J to 0 bases, leaving 3 bases not matched to a gene. CDR3 length equals 15 residues. The V gene's germline CDR1 is GTSNPN and CDR2 SVGIG (reference sequence). The CDR3 nucleotides read TGTGCCTGGAGTACTAGCGGGTTCAGCACAGATACGCAGTATTTT. Protein sequence: CAWSTSGFSTDTQYF.

This clone was seen a few times. V and J are TRBV19 and TRBJ2-5, with 7 bases that match TRBD1. The CDR3 is 15 amino acids. The V and J ends lost 4 bases and 1 base, in that order; junction bases with no gene match: 6. Germline CDR1 reads LNHDA; CDR2 reads SQIVND (reference sequence). CDR3 DNA sequence: TGTGCCAGTAGTACCGGACAGGAAGTCCAAGAGACCCAGTACTTC. Translated: CASSTGQEVQETQYF. The full variable domain, with the rest looked up from reference TRBV19 and TRBJ2-5, is DGGITQSPKYLFRKEGQNVTLSCEQNLNHDAMYWYRQDPGQGLRLIYYSQIVNDFQKGDIAEGYSVSREKKESFPLTVTSAQKNPTAFYLCASSTGQEVQETQYFGPGTRLLVL.

The gene calls are TRBV29-1 and TRBJ2-3, with 7 bases lining up with TRBD1. The germline gives CDR1 SQVTM, CDR2 ANQGSEA. The CDR3 contains 15 residues. Losses at the gene ends were 5 bases for V and 0 bases for J; bases not matched to a gene: 8. CDR3 in DNA: TGCAGCGTTCAACGGACAGGAATTAGCACAGATACGCAGTATTTT. Encoded protein: CSVQRTGISTDTQYF.

The rearrangement joins TRBV30 to TRBJ2-1; maybe TRBD1 (5 bases). The V and J ends lost 0 bases and 4 bases respectively, with 7 bases between them. CDR1 and CDR2 from the germline V gene are GTSNPN and SVGIG (reference sequence). The CDR3 loop spans 13 amino acids. The CDR3, as DNA: TGTGCCTGGAGTGTTCAGGGTTACAATGAGCAGTTCTTC. Its protein product is CAWSVQGYNEQFF.

This CDR3 is CASSPGQSHNEQFF. The CDR3 DNA sequence: TGTGCCAGCAGCCCGGGACAGTCACACAATGAGCAGTTCTTC. This sequence joins TRBV28 and TRBJ2-1, with 7 bases lining up with TRBD1. Trimming took 6 bases from V and 5 from J; bases not matched to a gene: 7. Germline V gives CDR1 MDHEN, CDR2 SYDVKM. The CDR3 is 14 residues long.

The chain recombines TRBV6-5 with TRBJ2-7, with 8 bases fitting TRBD1. V trimming: 7 bases; J trimming: 0 bases; junction bases outside the gene matches: 5. CDR1 is MNHEY, CDR2 SVGAGI, per germline. The CDR3 loop spans 14 amino acids. The CDR3 DNA reads TGTGCCAGCACCCCGGACAGGGCCTCCTACGAGCAGTACTTC. The encoded protein is CASTPDRASYEQYF.

The V and J genes are TRBV15 and TRBJ1-5, with 8 bases fitting TRBD1. The length of the CDR3 is 15 residues. V gave up 1 base and J gave up 9 bases; unmatched junction bases: 8. Germline-derived CDR1 and CDR2 are LNHNV and YYDKDF (reference sequence). The CDR3 loop reads CATSRVRQGRGPQHF. The CDR3 DNA follows: TGTGCCACCAGCAGAGTGAGACAGGGGAGGGGGCCCCAGCATTTT.

This clone was counted only a few times. The chain combines TRBV4-1 with TRBJ2-5; 9 nucleotides align to TRBD1. With V trimmed by 1 base and J by 9 bases, 9 bases remained unmatched. The length of the CDR3 is 15 residues. Germline V gene data show CDR1 as MGHRA and CDR2 as YSYEKL. CDR3 loop: CASSQVWGQGNAQYF. CDR3 sequence (DNA): TGCGCCAGCAGCCAAGTTTGGGGACAGGGTAATGCCCAGTACTTC.

There are a few counts of this clone. The CDR3: CASSDLAGTTSNEQFF. CDR3 sequence (DNA): TGTGCCAGCAGTGACTTAGCGGGAACGACCTCCAATGAGCAGTTCTTC. V usage is TRBV25-1 and J usage is TRBJ2-1; 8 bases fit TRBD2. Trimming at V came to 3 bases and at J to 6 bases, leaving 10 bases not matched to a gene. From germline, CDR1 is MGHDK and CDR2 SYGVNS. The CDR3 loop spans 16 amino acids.

This clone showed up just a few times. The same CDR3 arises from other DNA sequences in this sample as well. V and J are TRBV5-1 and TRBJ2-7; possibly TRBD2 for D (6 bases). The CDR3 consists of 13 residues. CDR1 and CDR2 (germline): SGHRS, YFSETQ. V was shortened by 0 bases and J by 4 bases, with 8 bases between the two germline ends. CDR3 in amino acids: CASSLAAGYEQYF. The CDR3, as DNA: TGCGCCAGCAGCTTGGCAGCGGGTTACGAGCAGTACTTC.

The rearrangement uses TRBV6-5 and TRBJ1-5; possibly TRBD1 for D (6 bases). Germline CDR1 and CDR2: MNHEY and SVGAGI. V gave up 0 bases and J gave up 6 bases, with 12 bases separating them. CDR3 length equals 15 residues. Here the CDR3 reads CASSYSWGRGQPQHF. CDR3 DNA: TGTGCCAGCAGTTACTCGTGGGGCAGGGGTCAGCCCCAGCATTTT.